The entry that follows covers one TCR beta chain sequence. This clone occurred once. The target of this receptor is not known. Base-call qualities are not available, and no considerably larger clone is one nucleotide away. Sample time point, as interpreted from the label and publication: about 28 days (+/-7) after the second vaccine dose. AZD1222 recipients with second doses at about 4 weeks or about 12 weeks were pooled, because spike-specific TCR depth and breadth did not differ between schedules. Vaccinee samples came from UK trials COV001 and COV002, including a single-blind randomized controlled phase 2/3 trial of AZD1222 (ChAdOx1 nCoV-19) in healthy adults. For TCRbeta chain sequencing, PBMC samples were collected from trial participants at day 0 and at day 28 after the second dose. The CDR3 regions of human TCRbeta chains were subjected to immunosequencing. Per the original workflow: Repertoire TCRs were matched against a reference library of SARS-CoV-2-specific TCRs generated with the MIRA antigen-specificity platform. Breadth was defined as the fraction of unique TCRs that were SARS-CoV-2-associated, and depth was defined as the fraction of total T cells that were SARS-CoV-2-associated. Using the MIRA data, each spike-specific TCR was mapped to the spike region that the TCR reacts to and placed in a CD4 or CD8 class. Log10-transformed breadth and depth values were compared by one-way ANOVA with Sidak's multiple comparisons tests. As stored in TCRdb, this immuneACCESS dataset retains in-frame rearrangements with V and J assigned. A fraction of the clones does not appear; measured against another copy, unresolved V genes explain less than half of the discrepancy, and the remainder lacks a known reason. V, J and clone size reflect that table, while D and trimming were determined from the DNA. Across this sample there are around 190,000 clones, with approximately 94% seen only once. The ten largest clonotypes hold around 1.6% of the sample.

This entry belongs to a study of T cell responses to AZD1222 COVID-19 vaccine (dated by TCRdb to 2020 to 2023). Regarding the complete study: TCR sequencing covered over 230 trial participants: around 210 given two doses of AZD1222 and some 25 given two doses of MenACWY control vaccine. Enrollment into the trials was organized by age into subgroups of 18-55, 56-69 and 70-plus years, and those subgroups contained about 160, 30 and 59 TCR-sequenced participants, respectively.

Paper-wide results and their limitations: Vaccine-associated CD4 TCRs spanned the whole spike protein, with dominant responses in regions 160-218 and 743-854. A significant rise in spike-specific TCR breadth and depth was observed after two AZD1222 doses relative to day 0 and relative to MenACWY recipients. No day 14 peak-response samples were available, so repertoires were characterized only after the peak T cell response. Epitopes outside the regions mutated in the B.1.351 and B.1.1.7 variants were reportedly recognized by nearly half of the unique spike-specific TCRs. Participants were mostly white British and included more females than males, and it was suggested by the authors that clonal diversity may have been underestimated. In the small 56-69-year group, the increase in depth fell short of significance, most likely because of low power. Only five to seven AZD1222 recipients were SARS-CoV-2 seropositive at baseline, limiting conclusions about previously exposed vaccinees.

From the cysteine through the phenylalanine, the CDR3 covers 15 amino acids. The retained sequence is limited to the CDR3, 45 bases, with the frame set at the first base. Per the germline V gene, SGHRS is the CDR1 and YFSETQ is the CDR2. Trimming removed 2 bases from V and 6 bases from J, leaving 14 bases between the germline ends. This clonotype was sampled from an adult who received the AZD1222 COVID-19 vaccine. Here the sequenced sample was peripheral blood, taken 28 days after the second AZD1222 dose. The V gene is TRBV5-1 and the J gene is TRBJ2-2; D gene: possibly TRBD1, on 6 matching bases. The CDR3 sequence is CASSFGTTGPGELFF. The bases are TGCGCCAGCAGCTTCGGGACAACGGGCCCCGGGGAGCTGTTTTTT.